The sample holds a few counts of the clone carrying this TCR beta chain. Its antigen remains unidentified. This sample stems from a study of CD8+ T cells in alopecia areata. Study context: The tofacitinib course ran for 6 to 18 months and was followed by 6 months off drug. Study-wide results and limits: More clonal than normal scalp was lesional scalp, particularly alopecia totalis/universalis.

Extracted from the samples, RNA was reverse transcribed into cDNA to serve as the sequencing template. Repertoires were generated with immunoSEQ multiplex PCR, while TCRdb's copy carries only in-frame clones and drops some. The sample lists some 150,000 clones; approximately 53% were seen once. Both CD4+ and CD8+ T cells were separated by sorting PBMCs. CDR1 and CDR2 from the germline V gene are SGHVS and FNYEAQ. This CDR3 comprises 13 residues. Deletions cut 5 bases from V and 4 bases from J, with 11 bases between. Sequences were derived from CD8+ T cells sorted from blood, sampled at week 0. This receptor was obtained from a human donor with alopecia areata. V usage is TRBV7-6 and J usage is TRBJ2-5; TRBD2 is a possible D gene (6 bases). CDR3 coding DNA: TGTGCCAGCAGCCGCTCCGGGGGAGAGACCCAGTACTTC. This translates into CASSRSGGETQYF.